This T cell receptor (beta chain) originates from a study of blood T cell repertoires in COVID-19. Turning to the study itself: Samples of COVID-19 (acute and convalescent) were obtained from the United States, Italy and Spain. PBMCs, B-cell-depleted T cells, or T cells provided the cDNA or gDNA that made up the material.

Original data processing: Quantification of nucleated cells was approximated via reference gene primer amplification. The method was immunoSEQ multiplex PCR; TCRdb's version includes in-frame clones alone and lacks a portion of them. V, J and clone size are those of that table, while D and trimming were read from the DNA. The repertoire holds about 380,000 clones, with roughly 85% as singletons. The sample consisted of peripheral blood. The origin of this receptor is a woman under 30 with acute or convalescent COVID-19.

The CDR3 reads CASSSTGEGEKLFF. DNA for the CDR3: TGTGCCAGCAGCTCGACAGGGGAAGGTGAAAAACTGTTTTTT. The genes are TRBV7-2 and TRBJ1-4; 8 positions agree with TRBD1. J gave up 7 bases and V 4 bases, and 5 bases lay outside the gene matches. This CDR3 is built from 14 residues. Germline CDR1 is SGHTA and CDR2 is FQGNSA.